These 26 T cell receptor beta chains were sequenced from one sample in a study of graft-versus-host responses after intestinal transplantation. No antigens are known for them. The assay was immunoSEQ multiplex PCR, and TCRdb's table has in-frame clones only and misses some. The sample records 20,000 to 25,000 clones, roughly 82% being singletons. Specimen: unstimulated CD8+ T cells sorted from spleen or lymph node cells, collected before transplant. Receptors originate from a human donor who was the organ donor for an intestinal transplant.

V usage is TRBV7-9 and J usage is TRBJ2-7, with 13 bases that match TRBD2. Germline CDR1 and CDR2: SEHNR and FQNEAQ (reference sequence). Unmatched junction bases numbered 13, after V lost 3 bases and J lost 2 bases. The CDR3 totals 19 residues. The CDR3 loop reads CASSFSTGTSGTSTYEQYF. CDR3 DNA: TGTGCCAGCAGCTTTTCGACCGGGACTAGCGGGACTTCAACCTACGAGCAGTACTTC.

V usage is TRBV13 and J usage is TRBJ2-7; the D is unclear. Trimming pared 5 bases from V and 2 bases from J, leaving 4 bases between. Germline V gene data show CDR1 as PRHDT and CDR2 as FYEKMQ (reference sequence). The CDR3 extends over 11 amino acids. This chain's CDR3 is CASSQTYEQYF. CDR3 nucleotides: TGTGCCAGCAGCCAAACCTACGAGCAGTACTTC.

The chain carries TRBV11-2 and TRBJ2-3, with 11 bases that match TRBD2. After removal of 5 bases from V and 4 bases from J, the junction contained 11 bases not matched to a gene. CDR1 is SGHAT and CDR2 is FQNNGV in the germline V gene. The CDR3 contains 17 residues. The CDR3 here is CASSPFFSGGAADTQYF. CDR3 in DNA: TGTGCCAGCAGCCCTTTCTTTAGCGGGGGGGCCGCAGATACGCAGTATTTT. The full variable domain, completed using reference TRBV11-2 and TRBJ2-3, is EAGVAQSPRYKIIEKRQSVAFWCNPISGHATLYWYQQILGQGPKLLIQFQNNGVVDDSQLPKDRFSAERLKGVDSTLKIQPAKLEDSAVYLCASSPFFSGGAADTQYFGPGTRLTVL.

The V and J genes are TRBV20-1 and TRBJ1-1, with D uncertain. This CDR3 spans 11 amino acids. Trimming removed 6 bases at V and 1 base at J, with 6 bases between. CDR1 and CDR2 from the germline V gene are DFQATT and SNEGSKA (reference sequence). The chain's CDR3 is CSADQNTEAFF. CDR3 nucleotide sequence: TGCAGTGCCGATCAGAACACTGAAGCTTTCTTT.

In its sample, this clone was seen a few times. V gene TRBV5-1 combines with J gene TRBJ2-1; D perhaps matches TRBD2 (7 bases). V dropped 1 base and J dropped 8 bases, with 19 bases sitting between them. Germline V CDR1 and CDR2: SGHRS, YFSETQ. This CDR3 contains 16 residues. CDR3 residues: CASSLYAGDRGDEQFF. CDR3 DNA sequence: TGCGCCAGCAGCTTGTACGCAGGGGACCGGGGGGATGAGCAGTTCTTC.

This rearrangement joins TRBV20-1 to TRBJ1-1; unclear D gene. CDR1 and CDR2 from the germline V gene are DFQATT and SNEGSKA (reference sequence). CDR3 length equals 11 residues. V lost 0 bases and J lost 4, with 3 bases in between. The CDR3 region is CSAREVTEAFF. The DNA for the CDR3 is TGCAGTGCTAGAGAGGTCACTGAAGCTTTCTTT.

The chain couples TRBV13 to TRBJ2-7; a weak D match, TRBD2 (6 bases). CDR3 length: 16 amino acids. Germline lookup yields CDR1 PRHDT and CDR2 FYEKMQ (reference sequence). The V end lost 1 base, the J end lost 0 bases, and 13 bases lay between the germline ends. CDR3 region: CASSLEGSGASYEQYF. The CDR3 DNA follows: TGTGCCAGCAGCTTAGAGGGTAGCGGAGCCTCCTACGAGCAGTACTTC.

The chain couples TRBV4-1 to TRBJ2-1; 7 nucleotides match TRBD1. In germline, CDR1 is MGHRA, CDR2 YSYEKL. CDR3 size: 15 residues. The trim removed 1 base at V and 5 bases at J, leaving 5 bases unmatched. As DNA, the CDR3 is TGCGCCAGCAGCCAAGTGAAGGACAGGAACAATGAGCAGTTCTTC. Its translation is CASSQVKDRNNEQFF.

The chain couples TRBV5-1 to TRBJ1-2, with TRBD1 identical over 10 bases. CDR3 size: 15 residues. From germline, CDR1 is SGHRS and CDR2 YFSETQ. The trim removed 2 bases at V and 5 bases at J, leaving 6 bases unmatched. In nucleotides, the CDR3 is TGCGCCAGCAGCTTAGGACAGGGGGTACTTTATGGCTACACCTTC. Its translation is CASSLGQGVLYGYTF.

The V gene is TRBV7-6, the J gene TRBJ2-5, with a tentative D call TRBD2 (6 bases). V was trimmed by 2 bases and J by 3 bases, leaving 16 bases between them. The germline V gene has CDR1 SGHVS and CDR2 FNYEAQ. CDR3 size: 16 residues. The CDR3 sequence is CASSLPDPGLEETQYF. The CDR3 DNA is TGTGCCAGCAGCTTACCAGACCCGGGACTTGAAGAGACCCAGTACTTC.

This chain connects TRBV5-1 to TRBJ1-4, with D uncertain. This CDR3 region has 17 residues. Trimming pared 0 bases from V and 3 bases from J, leaving 15 bases between. Germline values: CDR1 SGHRS, CDR2 YFSETQ. The CDR3 coding sequence is TGCGCCAGCAGCTTGGCCGGAGAGGGCAGAGCTAATGAAAAACTGTTTTTT. Its protein product is CASSLAGEGRANEKLFF.

This chain uses TRBV7-9 with TRBJ2-1; D is perhaps TRBD2 (5 bases). This CDR3 has 14 amino acids. Trimming pared 0 bases from V and 3 bases from J, leaving 6 bases between. Per the germline V gene, CDR1 is SEHNR and CDR2 is FQNEAQ (reference sequence). In DNA form, the CDR3 reads TGTGCCAGCAGCTTAGCGGGAGTCTACAATGAGCAGTTCTTC. Translating it yields CASSLAGVYNEQFF.

The chain has TRBV7-9 and TRBJ2-1, with 7 bases that match TRBD1. From germline, CDR1 is SEHNR and CDR2 FQNEAQ (reference sequence). V lost 5 bases and J lost 7; bases outside the gene matches: 17. The CDR3 contains 17 residues. CDR3: CASSGSPDRVWRNEQFF. Written as DNA, the CDR3 is TGTGCCAGCAGCGGGTCCCCCGACAGGGTTTGGAGAAATGAGCAGTTCTTC.

This chain connects TRBV7-7 to TRBJ2-3; possibly TRBD1 for D (6 bases). Germline CDR1 SSHAT, CDR2 FNYEAQ (reference sequence). This CDR3 comprises 15 residues. V was clipped by 5 bases and J by 0 bases, with 12 bases between them. The CDR3 sequence is CASSRHRVSTDTQYF. CDR3 in DNA: TGTGCCAGCAGCCGACACAGGGTTAGCACAGATACGCAGTATTTT.

This chain connects TRBV11-2 to TRBJ1-3; TRBD1 might be the D (5 bases). CDR1 SGHAT and CDR2 FQNNGV come from the germline V gene. There are 15 residues in the CDR3. V was pared by 1 base and J by 4 bases, with 11 bases between. The CDR3 DNA is TGTGCCAGCAGCTTAGTAAGGGGTGCAGGAAACACCATATATTTT. Protein sequence: CASSLVRGAGNTIYF.

The CDR3 coding sequence is TGTGCCAGCAGCCAGGGGGGTACTGAAGCTTTCTTT. Its protein product is CASSQGGTEAFF. The V call is TRBV5-4, the J call TRBJ1-1; 7 nucleotides match TRBD1. V was pared by 4 bases and J by 5 bases, with 2 bases of the junction left unmatched. The CDR3 consists of 12 residues. CDR1 is SGHNT and CDR2 is YYREEE in the germline V gene (reference sequence).

V is TRBV20-1 and J is TRBJ2-1; D is ambiguous. Germline V gene sequence: CDR1 DFQATT, CDR2 SNEGSKA (reference sequence). Trimming pared 5 bases from V and 5 bases from J, leaving 7 bases between. This CDR3 is 11 amino acids long. This CDR3 is CSAFGDNEQFF. The CDR3, as DNA: TGCAGTGCTTTCGGCGACAATGAGCAGTTCTTC.

V is TRBV11-3 and J is TRBJ2-7; possibly TRBD1 for D (6 bases). The V gene lost 5 bases and the J gene lost 0 bases, with 11 bases spanning the gap. The CDR3 length is 14 residues. Looked up from germline, CDR1 is SGHNT and CDR2 is YENEEA. The CDR3 reads CASSRPGDSYEQYF. The CDR3, as DNA: TGTGCCAGCAGCCGCCCAGGGGACTCCTACGAGCAGTACTTC.

The rearrangement uses TRBV19 and TRBJ2-1, with TRBD2 matching 10 bases. The CDR3 sequence is 16 residues long. CDR1 and CDR2 from the germline V gene are LNHDA and SQIVND (reference sequence). Unmatched junction bases numbered 10, after V lost 6 bases and J lost 5 bases. The CDR3 region has the DNA TGTGCCAGTAGCAAAGGTAGCGGGAGGAACCACAATGAGCAGTTCTTC. It is translated as CASSKGSGRNHNEQFF.

This chain links TRBV25-1 with TRBJ2-7; possible D gene TRBD1, 5 bases. V lost 6 bases and J 2 bases, leaving 8 bases between the germline ends. CDR1 and CDR2 (germline): MGHDK, SYGVNS. CDR3 length: 12 residues. CDR3 loop: CASSDSTYEQYF. The CDR3 DNA sequence: TGTGCCAGCAGCGACAGTACCTACGAGCAGTACTTC.

CDR3 amino acids: CASSQLPGHLSGELFF. The DNA for the CDR3 is TGCGCCAGCAGTCAACTCCCGGGACATTTGTCCGGGGAGCTGTTTTTT. This chain links TRBV23-1 with TRBJ2-2; D is possibly TRBD1 (6 bases). TRBV23-1 carries the ORF label, with uncertain function. Trimming left V 2 bases short and J 6 bases short, with 16 bases between. The CDR3 is 16 residues long.

The rearrangement uses TRBV27 and TRBJ2-1; no reliable D call. Germline CDR1 is MNHEY and CDR2 is SMNVEV (reference sequence). The CDR3 is 14 residues long. V was trimmed by 6 bases and J by 7 bases, leaving 16 bases between them. In nucleotides, the CDR3 is TGTGCCAGCAGGCCGACTCCAACACGAAATGAGCAGTTCTTC. It translates to CASRPTPTRNEQFF.

This clone has only a few counts. The V gene is TRBV6-1, the J gene TRBJ2-1; D is unresolved. V gave up 4 bases and J gave up 6 bases, with 10 bases separating them. The germline CDR1 and CDR2 sequences are MNHNS and SASEGT. The length of the CDR3 is 13 residues. The CDR3 spells CASSGLRINEQFF. For the CDR3, the DNA is TGTGCCAGCAGTGGGCTTAGAATCAATGAGCAGTTCTTC.

This chain joins TRBV5-4 and TRBJ2-1, with D possibly matching TRBD2 (5 bases). The germline V and J ends were trimmed by 1 base and 7 bases, with 6 bases remaining between them. Germline loops: CDR1 SGHNT, CDR2 YYREEE (reference sequence). The CDR3 runs to 12 residues. The CDR3 region is CASSLLANEQFF. The CDR3 nucleotides read TGTGCCAGCAGCTTGCTAGCAAATGAGCAGTTCTTC.

The chain recombines TRBV27 with TRBJ1-2, with unresolved D. Germline loops: CDR1 MNHEY, CDR2 SMNVEV (reference sequence). The CDR3 totals 15 residues. Between the trimmed V and J ends, which lost 2 bases and 4 bases, there was a span of 14 bases. The CDR3 loop is CASSLGVPGVYGYTF. The DNA for the CDR3 is TGTGCCAGCAGTTTAGGGGTCCCTGGGGTCTATGGCTACACCTTC.

This clone has more than one count but fewer than ten. The chain joins TRBV5-1 to TRBJ2-7; 10 bases match TRBD1. The junction had 3 bases not matched to a gene; V was cut back by 3 bases and J by 6 bases. The CDR3 loop spans 13 amino acids. CDR1 SGHRS and CDR2 YFSETQ come from the germline V gene. The CDR3 DNA follows: TGCGCCAGCAGCTGGACAGGGGGGTCCGAGCAGTACTTC. Encoded protein: CASSWTGGSEQYF.